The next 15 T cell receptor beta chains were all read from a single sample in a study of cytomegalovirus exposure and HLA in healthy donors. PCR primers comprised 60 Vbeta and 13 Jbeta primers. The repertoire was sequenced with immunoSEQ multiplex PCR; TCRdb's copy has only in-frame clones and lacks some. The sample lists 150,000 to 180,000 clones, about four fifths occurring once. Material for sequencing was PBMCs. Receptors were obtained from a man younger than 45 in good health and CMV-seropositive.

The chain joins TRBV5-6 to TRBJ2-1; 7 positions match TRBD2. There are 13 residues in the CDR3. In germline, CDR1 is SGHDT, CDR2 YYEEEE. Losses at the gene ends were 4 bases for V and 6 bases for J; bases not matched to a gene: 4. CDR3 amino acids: CASSMTSSNEQFF. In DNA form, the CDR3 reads TGTGCCAGCAGCATGACTAGCTCCAATGAGCAGTTCTTC.

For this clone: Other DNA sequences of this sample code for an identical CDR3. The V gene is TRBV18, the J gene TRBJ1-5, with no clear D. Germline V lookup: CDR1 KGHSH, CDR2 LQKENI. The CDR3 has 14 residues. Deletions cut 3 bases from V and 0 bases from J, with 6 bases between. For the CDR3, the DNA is TGTGCCAGCTCACCCCGGGGTAGCAATCAGCCCCAGCATTTT. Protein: CASSPRGSNQPQHF.

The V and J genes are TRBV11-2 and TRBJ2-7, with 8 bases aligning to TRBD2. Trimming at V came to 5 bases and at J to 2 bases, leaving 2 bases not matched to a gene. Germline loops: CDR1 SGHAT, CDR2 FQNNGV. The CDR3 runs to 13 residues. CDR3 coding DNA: TGTGCCAGCAGCAGTAGCGGGGCCTACGAGCAGTACTTC. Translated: CASSSSGAYEQYF. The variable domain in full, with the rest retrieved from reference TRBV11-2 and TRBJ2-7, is EAGVAQSPRYKIIEKRQSVAFWCNPISGHATLYWYQQILGQGPKLLIQFQNNGVVDDSQLPKDRFSAERLKGVDSTLKIQPAKLEDSAVYLCASSSSGAYEQYFGPGTRLTVT.

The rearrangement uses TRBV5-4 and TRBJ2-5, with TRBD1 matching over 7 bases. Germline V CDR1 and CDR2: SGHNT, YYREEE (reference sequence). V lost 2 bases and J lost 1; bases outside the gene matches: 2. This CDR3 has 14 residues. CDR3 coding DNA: TGTGCCAGCAGCTTTACAGGGGCCCAAGAGACCCAGTACTTC. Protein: CASSFTGAQETQYF.

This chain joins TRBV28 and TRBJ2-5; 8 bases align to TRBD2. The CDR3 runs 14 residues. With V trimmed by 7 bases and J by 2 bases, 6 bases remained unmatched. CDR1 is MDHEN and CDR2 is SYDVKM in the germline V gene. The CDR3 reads CASNSGGLQETQYF. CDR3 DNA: TGTGCCAGCAACTCGGGGGGGCTGCAAGAGACCCAGTACTTC.

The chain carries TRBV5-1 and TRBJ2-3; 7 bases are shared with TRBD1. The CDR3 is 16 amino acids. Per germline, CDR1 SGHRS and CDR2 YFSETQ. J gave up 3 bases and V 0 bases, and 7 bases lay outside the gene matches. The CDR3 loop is CASSLAVTGKTDTQYF. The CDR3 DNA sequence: TGCGCCAGCAGCTTGGCCGTGACAGGGAAGACAGATACGCAGTATTTT.

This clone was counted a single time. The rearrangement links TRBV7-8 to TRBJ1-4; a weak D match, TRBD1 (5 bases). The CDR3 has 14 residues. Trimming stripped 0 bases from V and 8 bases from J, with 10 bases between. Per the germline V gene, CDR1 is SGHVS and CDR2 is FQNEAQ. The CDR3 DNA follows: TGTGCCAGCAGCTTAGCGGCGCGGGGGGAAAAACTGTTTTTT. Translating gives CASSLAARGEKLFF.

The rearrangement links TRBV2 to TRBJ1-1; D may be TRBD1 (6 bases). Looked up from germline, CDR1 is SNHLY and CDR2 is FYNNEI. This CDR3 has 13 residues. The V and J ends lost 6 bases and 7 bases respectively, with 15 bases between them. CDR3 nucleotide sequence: TGTGCCAGCAGCCCCGGGACACTTCTTGAAGCTTTCTTT. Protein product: CASSPGTLLEAFF.

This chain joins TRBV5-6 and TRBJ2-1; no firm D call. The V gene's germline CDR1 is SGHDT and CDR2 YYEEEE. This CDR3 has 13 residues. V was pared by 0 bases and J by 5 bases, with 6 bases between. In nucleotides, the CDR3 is TGTGCCAGCAGCTTGGTTCGGGACAATGAGCAGTTCTTC. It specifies CASSLVRDNEQFF.

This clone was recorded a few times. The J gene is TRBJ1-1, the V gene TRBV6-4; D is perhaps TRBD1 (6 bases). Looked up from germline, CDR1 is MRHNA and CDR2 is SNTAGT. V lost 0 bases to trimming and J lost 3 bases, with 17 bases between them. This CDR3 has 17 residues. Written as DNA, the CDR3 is TGTGCCAGCAGTGACTCACGGGGGGGCCGGGGGGACACTGAAGCTTTCTTT. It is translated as CASSDSRGGRGDTEAFF.

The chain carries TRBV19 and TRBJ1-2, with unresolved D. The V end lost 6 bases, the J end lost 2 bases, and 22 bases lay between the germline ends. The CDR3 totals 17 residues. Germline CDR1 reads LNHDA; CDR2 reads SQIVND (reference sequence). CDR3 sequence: CASRITLAVPRNYGYTF. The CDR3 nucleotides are TGTGCCAGTAGAATCACCCTGGCAGTGCCACGAAACTATGGCTACACCTTC.

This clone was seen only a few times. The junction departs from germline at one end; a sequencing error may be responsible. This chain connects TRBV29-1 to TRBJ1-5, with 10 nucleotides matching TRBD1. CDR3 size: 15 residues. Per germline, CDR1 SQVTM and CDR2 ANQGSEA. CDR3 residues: CSVQEPGQGHQPQHF. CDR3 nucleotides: TGCAGCGTTCAAGAGCCGGGACAGGGGCACCAGCCCCAGCATTTT.

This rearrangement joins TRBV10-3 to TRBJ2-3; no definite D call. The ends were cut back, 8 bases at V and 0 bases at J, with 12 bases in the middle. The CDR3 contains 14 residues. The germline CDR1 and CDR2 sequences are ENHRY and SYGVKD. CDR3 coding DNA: TGTGCCATCGGAAGGCAGGCTAGCACAGATACGCAGTATTTT. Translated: CAIGRQASTDTQYF.

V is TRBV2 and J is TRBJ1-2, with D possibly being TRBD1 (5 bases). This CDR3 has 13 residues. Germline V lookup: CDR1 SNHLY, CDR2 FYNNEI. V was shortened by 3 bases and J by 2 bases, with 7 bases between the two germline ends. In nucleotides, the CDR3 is TGTGCCAGCAGTGACAGGGCCAACTATGGCTACACCTTC. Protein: CASSDRANYGYTF. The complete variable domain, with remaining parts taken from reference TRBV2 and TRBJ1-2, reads EPEVTQTPSHQVTQMGQEVILRCVPISNHLYFYWYRQILGQKVEFLVSFYNNEISEKSEIFDDQFSVERPDGSNFTLKIRSTKLEDSAMYFCASSDRANYGYTFGSGTRLTVV.

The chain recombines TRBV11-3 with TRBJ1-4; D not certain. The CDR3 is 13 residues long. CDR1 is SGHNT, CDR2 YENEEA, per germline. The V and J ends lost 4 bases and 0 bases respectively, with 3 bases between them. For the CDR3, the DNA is TGTGCCAGCAGCTCTGCAACTAATGAAAAACTGTTTTTT. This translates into CASSSATNEKLFF.